These 17 T cell receptor beta chains originate from one sample sequenced in a study of T cells after yellow fever vaccination. TCRdb reprocessed the 5' RACE reads via MiXCR and lists one record per CDR3 protein. The sample records about 69,000 distinct CDR3 sequences, approximately 5% being singletons. The sequencing here drew on CD4+ T cells sorted from PBMCs, taken around 16 days after the first yellow fever vaccination. Receptor source: a man younger than 35 who received the YFV17D yellow fever vaccine.

This clonotype was observed at least ten times. V and J are TRBV4-3 and TRBJ1-1, with a weak D call TRBD1 (6 bases). V lost 0 bases and J lost 1, with 18 bases in between. From germline, CDR1 is LGHNA and CDR2 YSLEER. This CDR3 comprises 18 residues. The CDR3 here is CASSQDPWGGPKNTEAFF. CDR3 coding DNA: TGCGCCAGCAGCCAAGACCCTTGGGGGGGCCCCAAGAACACTGAAGCTTTCTTT.

This clonotype has a count of ten or more. The V gene is TRBV25-1, the J gene TRBJ2-7; perhaps TRBD2 as D (7 bases). In germline, CDR1 is MGHDK, CDR2 SYGVNS. This CDR3 is 13 amino acids long. The V end lost 6 bases, the J end lost 6 bases, and 15 bases lay between the germline ends. Written as DNA, the CDR3 is TGTGCCAGCAGCCGGACGGGGGGCCGCGAGCAGTACTTC. It codes for CASSRTGGREQYF.

This rearrangement joins TRBV7-3 to TRBJ2-3; D gene ambiguous. The germline gives CDR1 SGHTA, CDR2 FQGTGA. Trimming took off 1 base at V and 1 base at J, with 9 bases between the two ends. This CDR3 spans 15 amino acids. CDR3 DNA: TGTGCCAGCAGCTTAATGGGTGCGGGCACAGATACGCAGTATTTT. As protein: CASSLMGAGTDTQYF.

There are many counts of this clonotype. This sequence joins TRBV3-1 and TRBJ2-1; the D gene is possibly TRBD2 (6 bases). CDR1 LGHDT and CDR2 YNNKEL come from the germline V gene (reference sequence). V gave up 8 bases and J gave up 10 bases, with 12 bases separating them. The CDR3 spans 11 residues. The DNA of the CDR3 is TGTGCCAGCTCGGGAAGCGGGGAGCAGTTCTTC. Encoded protein: CASSGSGEQFF.

This clonotype was counted ten times or more. The chain recombines TRBV20-1 with TRBJ2-2; D might be TRBD1 (5 bases). The V gene lost 4 bases and the J gene lost 7 bases, with 7 bases spanning the gap. CDR3 size: 11 residues. Germline loops: CDR1 DFQATT, CDR2 SNEGSKA (reference sequence). Here the CDR3 DNA reads TGCAGTGCTAAGGGGTTCGGGGAGCTGTTTTTT. Its translation is CSAKGFGELFF.

The rearrangement uses TRBV12-3 or TRBV12-4 and TRBJ2-4; D is unresolved. The CDR3 consists of 18 residues. This chain's CDR3 is CTFCQGFPFSLAKNIQYF. As DNA, the CDR3 is TGTACCTTCTGTCAAGGCTTCCCCTTCTCTCTAGCCAAAAACATTCAGTACTTC.

This clonotype was counted many times. The chain links TRBV6-2 or TRBV6-3 to TRBJ2-1, with TRBD2 identical over 7 bases. V shed 2 bases and J 6 bases; nucleotides not matched to a gene: 7. This CDR3 is built from 15 residues. Germline lookup yields CDR1 MNHEY and CDR2 SVGEGT. The CDR3 nucleotides read TGTGCCAGCAGTTACCGTCTAGCGGAGAGCAATGAGCAGTTCTTC. It translates to CASSYRLAESNEQFF.

Worth noting for this clonotype: This may come from a read error, since a much larger clone is one base off. This sequence joins TRBV5-1 and TRBJ2-5; the match to TRBD1 covers 7 bases. The CDR3 is 15 residues long. The germline V gene has CDR1 SGHRS and CDR2 YFSETQ. The V segment lost 2 bases and the J segment 5 bases; nucleotides outside the gene matches: 9. As DNA, the CDR3 is TGCGCCAGCAGCTTACAGGGGCCTCACTGTGAGACCCAGTACTTC. This gives the protein CASSLQGPHCETQYF.

As regards this clonotype: A much larger clone is a single base away; this may be a read error. The rearrangement uses TRBV20-1 and TRBJ1-1; maybe TRBD1 (5 bases). V gave up 5 bases and J gave up 3 bases, with 10 bases separating them. There are 12 residues in the CDR3. In germline, CDR1 is DFQATT, CDR2 SNEGSKA (reference sequence). CDR3 nucleotide sequence: TGCAGTGCTGTTGGGGCCTACACTGAAGCTTTCTTT. This encodes CSAVGAYTEAFF.

This sequence joins TRBV5-4 and TRBJ2-1, with D unresolved. CDR1 and CDR2 (germline): SGHNT, YYREEE (reference sequence). CDR3 size: 15 residues. Trimming removed 2 bases from V and 4 bases from J, with 13 bases in between. CDR3 loop: CASSFAPGMYNEQFF. As DNA, the CDR3 is TGTGCCAGCAGCTTCGCCCCAGGAATGTACAATGAGCAGTTCTTC.

This clonotype showed up many times. The genes are TRBV7-6 and TRBJ2-3; D is ambiguous. CDR1 is SGHVS and CDR2 is FNYEAQ in the germline V gene. The CDR3 extends over 16 amino acids. Trimming left V 2 bases short and J 0 bases short, with 12 bases between. CDR3 nucleotide sequence: TGTGCCAGCAGCTTAATGGGCCCCACTAGCACAGATACGCAGTATTTT. The encoded protein is CASSLMGPTSTDTQYF.

This clonotype was found many times. A read error may produce the germline difference seen at one junction end. The chain recombines TRBV7-2 with TRBJ1-3; D ambiguous. The CDR3 contains 15 residues. Germline lookup yields CDR1 SGHTA and CDR2 FQGNSA. DNA for the CDR3: TGTGTCAGCAGCCGTAGACTGTCCTCTGGAAACACCATATATTTT. Translating it yields CVSSRRLSSGNTIYF.

In its sample, this clonotype was seen many times. The rearrangement uses TRBV4-3 and TRBJ2-3; D may be TRBD1 (6 bases). Trimming took 8 bases from V and 2 from J, leaving 14 bases between them. CDR1 is LGHNA, CDR2 YSLEER, per germline. This CDR3 has 14 amino acids. CDR3 DNA: TGCGCCAGCGCAGGGGATAGACTCACAGATACGCAGTATTTT. It encodes CASAGDRLTDTQYF.

This clonotype has a count of ten or more. The chain recombines TRBV5-6 with TRBJ1-1; unclear D gene. This CDR3 comprises 14 residues. Looked up from germline, CDR1 is SGHDT and CDR2 is YYEEEE. V was shortened by 4 bases and J by 2 bases, with 12 bases between the two germline ends. The CDR3: CASSPLRTNTEAFF. In nucleotides, the CDR3 is TGTGCCAGCAGCCCATTGAGGACTAACACTGAAGCTTTCTTT.

This clonotype was counted at least ten times. The rearrangement links TRBV5-1 to TRBJ2-1; a weak D match, TRBD2 (5 bases). The length of the CDR3 is 16 residues. The germline V and J ends were trimmed by 4 bases and 0 bases, with 14 bases remaining between them. Per germline, CDR1 SGHRS and CDR2 YFSETQ. The CDR3: CASSLGLFSSYNEQFF. DNA of the CDR3: TGCGCCAGCAGCCTCGGACTGTTCAGCTCCTACAATGAGCAGTTCTTC.

This clonotype has a count of ten or more. The rearrangement links TRBV2 to TRBJ2-7, with TRBD2 as a possible D gene (5 bases). The germline V and J ends were trimmed by 11 bases and 3 bases, with 17 bases remaining between them. Germline values: CDR1 SNHLY, CDR2 FYNNEI. This CDR3 region has 13 residues. As DNA, the CDR3 is TGTGCCGCGAGGGTCGAGACGGTCTACGAGCAGTACTTC. It codes for CAARVETVYEQYF.

On this clonotype: A much larger clone is a single base away; this may be a read error. This chain joins TRBV6-5 and TRBJ1-1; maybe TRBD1 (6 bases). This CDR3 has 15 amino acids. Germline values: CDR1 MNHEY, CDR2 SVGAGI. The CDR3 region has the DNA TGTCCCAGCAGTTACTCCGTACAGGGTAACACTGAAGCTTTCTTT. This gives the protein CPSSYSVQGNTEAFF.